A selection of T cell receptor beta chains follows, all from one sample in a study of cytomegalovirus exposure and HLA in healthy donors. TCRdb's copy holds only in-frame clones and misses some; the assay was immunoSEQ multiplex PCR. The top ten clones hold roughly 4.9% of a sample with 90,000 to 120,000 clones, about 74% of them seen once. The sequenced sample was PBMCs. These receptors originate from a female donor in good health and CMV-seropositive. CDR3s include the opening cysteine and the closing phenylalanine or tryptophan. A D gene is named only where the DNA matches it firmly. Size is stated for part of the rows, as once, few or many counts, or as a class when the clone is expanded.

size | J | V | D | CDR3 | DNA
NA | TRBJ2-1 | TRBV11-2 | TRBD2 | CASSSPRGGREQFF | TGTGCCAGCAGCTCGCCGCGGGGGGGCAGGGAGCAGTTCTTC
few | TRBJ2-1 | TRBV6-4 | NA | CASVPNPEEQFF | TGTGCCAGCGTACCAAACCCCGAGGAGCAGTTCTTC
NA | TRBJ1-4 | TRBV6-5 | TRBD1 | CASRDRGQWEKLFF | TGTGCCAGCAGGGACAGGGGGCAGTGGGAAAAACTGTTTTTT
NA | TRBJ2-6 | TRBV5-1 | TRBD1 | CASSSRQGSGANVLTF | TGCGCCAGCAGCAGTAGACAGGGGAGTGGGGCCAACGTCCTGACTTTC
NA | TRBJ2-3 | TRBV2 | NA | CASRFSLLGTDTQYF | TGTGCCTCCCGATTTAGCCTTCTGGGCACAGATACGCAGTATTTT
NA | TRBJ2-1 | TRBV5-4 | NA | CASSVQDNEQFF | TGTGCCAGCAGCGTCCAGGACAATGAGCAGTTCTTC
NA | TRBJ1-6 | TRBV30 | TRBD1 | CAWLTGTGGVIGSPLHF | TGTGCCTGGCTGACCGGGACAGGCGGTGTTATCGGTTCACCCCTCCACTTT
NA | TRBJ1-3 | TRBV6-1 | TRBD1 | CASTRTGRDTIYF | TGTGCCAGCACCCGGACAGGTCGGGACACCATATATTTT
NA | TRBJ1-1 | TRBV2 | TRBD1 | CASRAQGLNTEAFF | TGTGCCAGCAGAGCACAGGGGCTGAACACTGAAGCTTTCTTT
NA | TRBJ2-2 | TRBV29-1 | TRBD1 | CSATDRVRTGELFF | TGCAGCGCTACGGACAGGGTCCGCACCGGGGAGCTGTTTTTT
NA | TRBJ2-3 | TRBV18 | NA | CASSPFETDGTDTQYF | TGTGCCAGCTCACCTTTTGAGACTGACGGCACAGATACGCAGTATTTT
NA | TRBJ2-5 | TRBV2 | NA | CASSEGLVQETQYF | TGTGCCAGCAGTGAAGGACTAGTACAAGAGACCCAGTACTTC
NA | TRBJ1-2 | TRBV6-5 | NA | CASSDGGYGYTF | TGTGCCAGCAGTGACGGGGGCTATGGCTACACCTTC
NA | TRBJ2-6 | TRBV19 | NA | CASTAGVGANVLTF | TGTGCCAGTACTGCAGGGGTCGGGGCCAACGTCCTGACTTTC